This entry features one T cell receptor beta chain sequence. This entry is derived from a study of blood T cell repertoires in COVID-19. About the research overall: Acute and convalescent COVID-19 samples came from the United States, Italy and Spain.

In the study's own analysis: Amplification from reference gene primers served as the basis for estimated nucleated cell counts. Repertoires were generated with immunoSEQ multiplex PCR, while TCRdb's copy carries only in-frame clones and drops some. That table furnishes V, J and clone size, whereas the DNA furnished D and trimming. In the table there are around 270,000 clones, around nine tenths of which are singletons. This sequence originates from a man aged 40-55 years who had recovered from COVID-19. Sequencing was done on a sample of peripheral blood.

CDR3 sequence: CASSPLDRGAGYTF. The CDR3 DNA is TGTGCCAGCAGCCCCCTAGACAGGGGGGCCGGCTACACCTTC. The chain uses TRBV3-1 (or the pseudogene TRBV3-2) and TRBJ1-2; 9 bases are a match to TRBD1. Losses at the gene ends were 4 bases for V and 8 bases for J; bases not matched to a gene: 8. Germline V gene sequence: CDR1 LGHDT, CDR2 YNNKEL (reference sequence). This CDR3 comprises 14 residues.